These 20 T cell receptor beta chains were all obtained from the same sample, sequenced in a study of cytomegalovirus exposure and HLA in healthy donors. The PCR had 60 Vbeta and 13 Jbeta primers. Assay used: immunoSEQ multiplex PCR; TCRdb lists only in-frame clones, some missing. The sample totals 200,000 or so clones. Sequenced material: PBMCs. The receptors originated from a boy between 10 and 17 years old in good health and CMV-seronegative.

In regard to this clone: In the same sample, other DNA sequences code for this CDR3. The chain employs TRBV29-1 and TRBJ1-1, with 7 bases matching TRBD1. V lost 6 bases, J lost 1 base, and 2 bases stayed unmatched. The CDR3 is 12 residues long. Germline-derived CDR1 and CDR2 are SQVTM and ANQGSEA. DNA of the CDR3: TGCAGCGTAAGGACAGGGAACACTGAAGCTTTCTTT. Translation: CSVRTGNTEAFF. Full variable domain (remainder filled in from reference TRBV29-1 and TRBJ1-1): SAVISQKPSRDICQRGTSLTIQCQVDSQVTMMFWYRQQPGQSLTLIATANQGSEATYESGFVIDKFPISRPNLTFSTLTVSNMSPEDSSIYLCSVRTGNTEAFFGQGTRLTVV.

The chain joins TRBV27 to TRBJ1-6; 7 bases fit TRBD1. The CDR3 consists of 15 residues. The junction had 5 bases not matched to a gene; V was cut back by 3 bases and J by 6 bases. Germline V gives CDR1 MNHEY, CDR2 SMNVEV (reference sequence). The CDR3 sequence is CASSLTGPANSPLHF. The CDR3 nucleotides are TGTGCCAGCAGTTTGACAGGGCCAGCTAATTCACCCCTCCACTTT.

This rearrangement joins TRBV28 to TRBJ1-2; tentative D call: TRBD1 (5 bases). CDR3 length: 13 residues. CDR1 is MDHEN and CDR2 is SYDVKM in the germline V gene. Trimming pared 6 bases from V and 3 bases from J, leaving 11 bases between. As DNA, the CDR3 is TGTGCCAGCAGCCTACAGGAATACTATGGCTACACCTTC. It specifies CASSLQEYYGYTF.

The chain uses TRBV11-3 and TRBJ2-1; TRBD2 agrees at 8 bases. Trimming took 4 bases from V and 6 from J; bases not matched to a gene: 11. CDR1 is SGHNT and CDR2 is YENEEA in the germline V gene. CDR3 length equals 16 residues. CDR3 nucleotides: TGTGCCAGCAGCTACCGCCGGGGGGGACCGGGCAATGAGCAGTTCTTC. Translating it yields CASSYRRGGPGNEQFF.

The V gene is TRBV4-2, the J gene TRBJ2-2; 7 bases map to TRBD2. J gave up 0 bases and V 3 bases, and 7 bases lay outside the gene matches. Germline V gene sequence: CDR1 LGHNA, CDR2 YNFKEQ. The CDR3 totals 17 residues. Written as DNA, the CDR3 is TGTGCCAGCAGCCACGGAAGCAGCGGGGCGAACACCGGGGAGCTGTTTTTT. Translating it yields CASSHGSSGANTGELFF.

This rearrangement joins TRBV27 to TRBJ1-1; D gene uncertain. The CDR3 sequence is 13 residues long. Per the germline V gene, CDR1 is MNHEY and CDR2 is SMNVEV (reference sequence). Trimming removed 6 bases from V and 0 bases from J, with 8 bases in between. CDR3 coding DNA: TGTGCCAGCAGACGAGGGCTGAACACTGAAGCTTTCTTT. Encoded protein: CASRRGLNTEAFF.

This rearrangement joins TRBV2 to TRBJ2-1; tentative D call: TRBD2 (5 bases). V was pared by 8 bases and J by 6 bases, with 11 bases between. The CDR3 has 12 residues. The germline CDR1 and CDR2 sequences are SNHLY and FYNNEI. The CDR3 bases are TGTGCCAGCTCCATTAGCGTCAATGAGCAGTTCTTC. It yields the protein CASSISVNEQFF.

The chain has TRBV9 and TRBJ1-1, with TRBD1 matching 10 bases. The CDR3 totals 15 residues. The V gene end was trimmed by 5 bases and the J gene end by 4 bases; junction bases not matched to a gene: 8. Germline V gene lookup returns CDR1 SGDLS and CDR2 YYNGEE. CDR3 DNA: TGTGCCAGCAGGCCCGGGACAGGGGTGGGCACTGAAGCTTTCTTT. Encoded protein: CASRPGTGVGTEAFF. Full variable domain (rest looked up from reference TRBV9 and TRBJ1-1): DSGVTQTPKHLITATGQRVTLRCSPRSGDLSVYWYQQSLDQGLQFLIQYYNGEERAKGNILERFSAQQFPDLHSELNLSSLELGDSALYFCASRPGTGVGTEAFFGQGTRLTVV.

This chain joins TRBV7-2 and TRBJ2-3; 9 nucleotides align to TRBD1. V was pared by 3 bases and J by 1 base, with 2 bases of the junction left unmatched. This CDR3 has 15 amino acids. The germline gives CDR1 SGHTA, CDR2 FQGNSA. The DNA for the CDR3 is TGTGCCAGCAGCTTGGGACAGGGTGGCACAGATACGCAGTATTTT. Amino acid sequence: CASSLGQGGTDTQYF.

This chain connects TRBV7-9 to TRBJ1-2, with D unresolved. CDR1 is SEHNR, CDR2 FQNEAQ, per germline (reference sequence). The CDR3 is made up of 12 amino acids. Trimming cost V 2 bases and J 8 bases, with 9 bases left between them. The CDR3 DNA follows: TGTGCCAGCAGCTTACTACAGAGCGGCTACACCTTC. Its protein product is CASSLLQSGYTF.

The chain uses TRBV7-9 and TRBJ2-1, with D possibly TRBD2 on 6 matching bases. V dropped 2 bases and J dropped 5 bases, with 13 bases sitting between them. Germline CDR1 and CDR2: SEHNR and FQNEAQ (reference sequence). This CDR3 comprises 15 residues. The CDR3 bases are TGTGCCAGCAGCTTACTAGGTAGCGGTGACAATGAGCAGTTCTTC. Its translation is CASSLLGSGDNEQFF.

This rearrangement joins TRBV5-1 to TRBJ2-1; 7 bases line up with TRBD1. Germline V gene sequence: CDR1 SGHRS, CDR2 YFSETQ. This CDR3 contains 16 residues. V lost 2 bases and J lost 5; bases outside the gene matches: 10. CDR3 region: CASSFRDGTDHNEQFF. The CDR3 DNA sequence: TGCGCCAGCAGCTTCAGGGACGGGACAGACCACAATGAGCAGTTCTTC.

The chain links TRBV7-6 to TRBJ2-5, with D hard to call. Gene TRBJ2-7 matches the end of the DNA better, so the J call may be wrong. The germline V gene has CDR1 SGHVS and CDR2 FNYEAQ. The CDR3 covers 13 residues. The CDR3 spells CASSLAIPYEQYF. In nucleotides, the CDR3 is TGTGCCAGCAGCTTAGCCATTCCCTACGAGCAGTACTTC.

CDR3 nucleotide sequence: TGTGCCAGCAGCCGGACTAGCGCGGGAGTGTACGAGCAGTACTTC. Translated, it gives CASSRTSAGVYEQYF. The rearrangement joins TRBV11-2 to TRBJ2-7; 9 bases map to TRBD2. J lost 4 bases, V lost 5 bases, and 9 bases had no gene match. CDR3 length equals 15 residues. In germline, CDR1 is SGHAT, CDR2 FQNNGV.

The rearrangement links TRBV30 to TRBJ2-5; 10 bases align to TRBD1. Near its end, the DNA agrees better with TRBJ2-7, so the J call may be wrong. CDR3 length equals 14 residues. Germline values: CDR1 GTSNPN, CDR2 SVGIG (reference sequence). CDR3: CAWSEGQGILEQYF. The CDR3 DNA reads TGTGCCTGGAGCGAGGGACAGGGGATACTCGAGCAGTACTTC.

In DNA, the CDR3 is TGCGCCAGCAGCCAAGTTGGGGGGACCTACACTGAAGCTTTCTTT. Its translation: CASSQVGGTYTEAFF. The V gene is TRBV4-3, the J gene TRBJ1-1, with D possibly matching TRBD1 (5 bases). Germline-derived CDR1 and CDR2 are LGHNA and YSLEER. This CDR3 contains 15 residues. V lost 1 base and J 3 bases, leaving 12 bases between the germline ends.

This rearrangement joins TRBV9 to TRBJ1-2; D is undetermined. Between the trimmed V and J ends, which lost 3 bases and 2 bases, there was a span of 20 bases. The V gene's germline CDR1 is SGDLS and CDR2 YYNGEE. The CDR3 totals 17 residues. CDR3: CASSAGIRTEENYGYTF. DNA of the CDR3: TGTGCCAGCAGCGCCGGAATCCGGACGGAGGAAAACTATGGCTACACCTTC. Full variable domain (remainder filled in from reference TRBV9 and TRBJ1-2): DSGVTQTPKHLITATGQRVTLRCSPRSGDLSVYWYQQSLDQGLQFLIQYYNGEERAKGNILERFSAQQFPDLHSELNLSSLELGDSALYFCASSAGIRTEENYGYTFGSGTRLTVV.

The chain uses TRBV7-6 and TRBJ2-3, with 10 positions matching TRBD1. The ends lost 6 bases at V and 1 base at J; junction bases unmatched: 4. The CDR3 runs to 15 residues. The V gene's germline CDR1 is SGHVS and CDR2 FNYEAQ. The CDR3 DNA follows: TGTGCCAGCAGTCCCGGGACAGGGGGCACAGATACGCAGTATTTT. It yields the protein CASSPGTGGTDTQYF.

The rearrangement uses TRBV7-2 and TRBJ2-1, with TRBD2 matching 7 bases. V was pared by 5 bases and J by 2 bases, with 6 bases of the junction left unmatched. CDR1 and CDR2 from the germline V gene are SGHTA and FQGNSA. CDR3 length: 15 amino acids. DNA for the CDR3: TGTGCCAGCAGCGCAGGCGGGGGAGCCTACAATGAGCAGTTCTTC. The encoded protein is CASSAGGGAYNEQFF.

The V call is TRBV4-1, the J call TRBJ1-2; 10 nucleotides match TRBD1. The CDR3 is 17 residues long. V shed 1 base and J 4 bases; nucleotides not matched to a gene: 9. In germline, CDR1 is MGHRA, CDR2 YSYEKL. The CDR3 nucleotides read TGCGCCAGCAGCCAAGGATGGGGACAGGGGAAGGGCTATGGCTACACCTTC. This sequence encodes CASSQGWGQGKGYGYTF.